The rows below give T cell receptor beta chains drawn from one sample of a study of blood T cell repertoires in COVID-19. The data were produced by immunoSEQ multiplex PCR, yet TCRdb's version contains in-frame clones alone and is incomplete. Of about 270,000 clones listed, more than 70% are singletons. The sample consisted of peripheral blood. The receptors shown here come from a woman older than 75 with COVID-19, enrolled during active disease. Each CDR3 is given with its conserved first and last residue. D genes are given only for firm matches. Size is omitted from some rows. Given values are once, few, many or a class for expanded clones.

J	D	V	size	CDR3	DNA
TRBJ1-5	TRBD1	TRBV2	-	CASSGTPGQRDQPQHF	TGTGCCAGCAGTGGAACTCCGGGACAGAGAGATCAGCCCCAGCATTTT
TRBJ1-5	TRBD1	TRBV28	-	CASKQPGTGKDQPQHF	TGTGCCAGCAAACAGCCAGGGACAGGGAAAGATCAGCCCCAGCATTTT
TRBJ1-1	-	TRBV2	-	CASSERGIGTEAFF	TGTGCCAGCAGTGAGCGAGGGATTGGGACTGAAGCTTTCTTT
TRBJ1-2	TRBD1	TRBV19	-	CASSQGAIYGYTF	TGTGCCAGTAGTCAGGGGGCGATCTATGGCTACACCTTC
TRBJ1-1	-	TRBV19	-	CASSSQMNTEAFF	TGTGCCAGTAGTAGTCAAATGAACACTGAAGCTTTCTTT
TRBJ1-1	TRBD1	TRBV19	-	CASSIVQTGEAFF	TGTGCCAGTAGTATAGTCCAGACAGGGGAAGCTTTCTTT
TRBJ1-5	-	TRBV28	few	CASEPTGLKIYQPQHF	TGTGCCAGCGAACCGACAGGACTGAAAATTTATCAGCCCCAGCATTTT
TRBJ1-1	-	TRBV5-6	-	CASRNTGPNTEAFF	TGTGCCAGCAGAAATACAGGACCCAACACTGAAGCTTTCTTT
TRBJ1-2	TRBD1	TRBV27	few	CASSVTLGQGEGYTF	TGTGCCAGCAGTGTAACCCTGGGACAGGGAGAAGGCTACACCTTC
TRBJ1-5	-	TRBV6-6	-	CASVDRFGEGKQPQHF	TGTGCCAGCGTTGATCGTTTCGGGGAGGGAAAGCAGCCCCAGCATTTT
TRBJ2-3	TRBD1	TRBV7-7	-	CASSGGQGADTQYF	TGTGCTAGCAGCGGGGGACAGGGGGCAGATACGCAGTATTTT
TRBJ1-4	TRBD1	TRBV6-6	-	CASSPGGASEKLFF	TGTGCCAGCAGTCCAGGGGGCGCGAGTGAAAAACTGTTTTTT
TRBJ1-1	-	TRBV18	-	CASSSSSGFSTEAFF	TGTGCCAGCTCAAGTAGTTCGGGGTTTAGCACTGAAGCTTTCTTT
TRBJ1-2	-	TRBV7-2	-	CASSQVRQLGYTF	TGTGCCAGCAGCCAAGTCAGACAGCTTGGCTACACCTTC
TRBJ1-5	TRBD1	TRBV6-5	-	CASSSSTGDNQPQHF	TGTGCCAGCAGTTCCTCCACAGGGGACAATCAGCCCCAGCATTTT
TRBJ1-3	-	TRBV7-2	-	CASSFGSASGNTIYF	TGTGCCAGCAGCTTCGGGTCAGCTTCTGGAAACACCATATATTTT
TRBJ2-5	TRBD2	TRBV18	-	CASSPAGRETQYF	TGTGCCAGCTCACCCGCCGGGAGGGAGACCCAGTACTTC
TRBJ2-3	-	TRBV19	-	CASGTQREGDTQYF	TGTGCCAGCGGGACTCAAAGAGAGGGCGATACGCAGTATTTT
TRBJ1-2	TRBD1	TRBV11-2	-	CASSLGGQGVVYGYTF	TGTGCCAGCAGCTTAGGGGGACAGGGCGTAGTCTATGGCTACACCTTC
TRBJ2-2	TRBD1	TRBV19	-	CASSIQDRVSNGELFF	TGTGCCAGTAGTATCCAGGACAGGGTGTCGAACGGGGAGCTGTTTTTT
TRBJ2-2	-	TRBV6-5	-	CASSYSGVTGELFF	TGTGCCAGCAGTTACTCCGGAGTAACCGGGGAGCTGTTTTTT